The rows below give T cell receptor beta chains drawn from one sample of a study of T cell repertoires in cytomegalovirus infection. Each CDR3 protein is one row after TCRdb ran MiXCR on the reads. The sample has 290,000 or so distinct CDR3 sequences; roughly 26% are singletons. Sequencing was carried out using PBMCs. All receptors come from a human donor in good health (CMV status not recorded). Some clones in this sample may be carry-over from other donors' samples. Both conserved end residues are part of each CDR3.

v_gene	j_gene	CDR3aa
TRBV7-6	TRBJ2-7	CASSLDVSYEQYF
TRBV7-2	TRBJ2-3	CASSTGTSGGTDTQYF
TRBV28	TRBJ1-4	CASSHGPINEKLFF
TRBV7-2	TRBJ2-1	CASSLTSGGAVNEQFF
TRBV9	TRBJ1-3	CASSVGPDGRTIYF
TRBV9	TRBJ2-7	CASRRTSGGPYEQYF
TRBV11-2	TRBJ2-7	CASSPRGQYPYEQYF
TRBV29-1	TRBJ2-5	CSVDTFLGPRGQETQYF
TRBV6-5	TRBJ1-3	CASTLGITSGNTIYF
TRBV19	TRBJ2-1	CASSIPWDRHNEQFF
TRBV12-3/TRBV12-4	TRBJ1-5	CASSLARTGSSPQHF
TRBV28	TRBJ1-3	CASSLVRLTGNTIYF
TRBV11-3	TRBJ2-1	CASSLDRGMNEQFF
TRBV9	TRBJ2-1	CASSVGTGFYNEQFF
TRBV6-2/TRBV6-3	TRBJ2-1	CASSSGREGNEQFF
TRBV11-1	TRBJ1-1	CASSKTGQLMNTEAFF
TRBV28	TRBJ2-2	CASIRSLANTGELFF
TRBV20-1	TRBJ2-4	CSASRGAAKNIQYF
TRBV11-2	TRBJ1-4	CASSYSGLNEKLFF
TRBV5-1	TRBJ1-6	CASCLGAADSPLHF
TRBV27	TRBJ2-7	CASSFQDRANEQYF
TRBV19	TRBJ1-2	CASSADGNYGYTF
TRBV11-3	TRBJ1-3	CASPNRDSARVLSGNTIYF
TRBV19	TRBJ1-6	CASSNGRPNSPLHF
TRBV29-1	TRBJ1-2	CSVEGGENYGYTF
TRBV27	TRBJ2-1	CASSLSGRANEQFF
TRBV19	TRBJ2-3	CASSFRQGIDTQYF
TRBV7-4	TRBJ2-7	CASSSLTSGAYEQYF
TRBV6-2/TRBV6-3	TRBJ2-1	CASTIGPHPYNEQFF
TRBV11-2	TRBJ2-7	CASSSNLLAGPSYEQYF
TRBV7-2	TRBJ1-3	CASSSGLLLSGNTIYF
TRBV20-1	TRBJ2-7	CSARDPGQIPYEQYF
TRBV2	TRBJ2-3	CASTGVGGTDTQYF
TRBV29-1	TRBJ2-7	CSVAPAGTNYEQYF
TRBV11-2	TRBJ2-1	CASRQLRGDSYNEQFF
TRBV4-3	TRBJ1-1	CASSQYTGGMNTEAFF
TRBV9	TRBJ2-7	CASSGPFGDYEQYF
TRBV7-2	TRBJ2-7	CASSSRGPPSYEQYF
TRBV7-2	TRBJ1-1	CASSFQGDVEAFF
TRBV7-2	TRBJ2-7	CASSLPKSGGSYEQYF
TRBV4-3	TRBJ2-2	CASSRKTGRTANTGELFF
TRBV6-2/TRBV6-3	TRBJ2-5	CASRSSTSGRRETQYF
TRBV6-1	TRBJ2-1	CASMPGGDNEQFF
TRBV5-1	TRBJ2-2	CASSLAAVGELFF
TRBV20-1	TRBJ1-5	CSARPRDYYSNQPQHF
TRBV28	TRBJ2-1	CASLGTGDYNEQFF
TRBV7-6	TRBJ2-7	CASSFYHWVGYEQYF
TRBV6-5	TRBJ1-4	CASKMDDNEKLFF
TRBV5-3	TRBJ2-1	CASSSSSSGGYNEQFF
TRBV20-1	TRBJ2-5	CSARDGSARETQYF
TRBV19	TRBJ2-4	CASSPTGENIQYF
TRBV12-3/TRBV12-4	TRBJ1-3	CASSYDGTDSGNTIYF
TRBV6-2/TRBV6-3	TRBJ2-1	CASSYRVGGFINNEQFF
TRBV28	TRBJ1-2	CASRGPDRTNYGYTF
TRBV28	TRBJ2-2	CARRIGTSGENTGELFF